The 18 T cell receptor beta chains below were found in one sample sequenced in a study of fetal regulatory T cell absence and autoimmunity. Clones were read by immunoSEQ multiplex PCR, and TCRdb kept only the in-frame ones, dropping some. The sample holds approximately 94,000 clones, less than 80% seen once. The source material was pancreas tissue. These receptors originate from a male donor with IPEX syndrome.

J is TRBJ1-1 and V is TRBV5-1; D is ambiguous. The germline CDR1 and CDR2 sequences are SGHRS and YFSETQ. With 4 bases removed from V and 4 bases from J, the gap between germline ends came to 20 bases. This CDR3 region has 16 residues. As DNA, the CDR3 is TGCGCCAGCAGCCATAGCTCGATCGGGCGCGGCACTGAAGCTTTCTTT. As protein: CASSHSSIGRGTEAFF. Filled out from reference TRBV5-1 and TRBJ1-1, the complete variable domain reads KAGVTQTPRYLIKTRGQQVTLSCSPISGHRSVSWYQQTPGQGLQFLFEYFSETQRNKGNFPGRFSGRQFSNSRSEMNVSTLELGDSALYLCASSHSSIGRGTEAFFGQGTRLTVV.

CDR3 sequence reads: CASSQEAGLNTGELFF. CDR3 DNA: TGCGCCAGCAGCCAAGAGGCAGGACTTAACACCGGGGAGCTGTTTTTT. J is TRBJ2-2 and V is TRBV4-3; D possibly corresponds to TRBD2 (5 bases). Germline V gene sequence: CDR1 LGHNA, CDR2 YSLEER. Trimming shortened V by 0 bases and J by 2 bases, and 10 bases separated the two germline ends. The CDR3 covers 16 residues.

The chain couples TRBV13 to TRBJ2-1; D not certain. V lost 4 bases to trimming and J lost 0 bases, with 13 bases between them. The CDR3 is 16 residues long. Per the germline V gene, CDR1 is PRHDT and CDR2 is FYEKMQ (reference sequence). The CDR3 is CASSSVVATSYNEQFF. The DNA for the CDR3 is TGTGCCAGCAGCTCCGTAGTGGCCACCTCCTACAATGAGCAGTTCTTC.

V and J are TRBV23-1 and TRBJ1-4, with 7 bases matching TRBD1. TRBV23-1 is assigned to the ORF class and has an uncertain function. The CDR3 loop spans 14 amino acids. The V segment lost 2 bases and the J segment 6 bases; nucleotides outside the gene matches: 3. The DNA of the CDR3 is TGCGCCAGCAGTCAACGGCAGGGGGATGAAAAACTGTTTTTT. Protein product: CASSQRQGDEKLFF.

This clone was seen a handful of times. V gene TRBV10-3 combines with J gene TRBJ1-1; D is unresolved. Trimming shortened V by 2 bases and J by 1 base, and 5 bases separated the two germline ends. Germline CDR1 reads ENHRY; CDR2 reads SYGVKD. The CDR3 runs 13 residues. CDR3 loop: CAISEDSNTEAFF. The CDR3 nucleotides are TGTGCCATCAGTGAGGACTCGAACACTGAAGCTTTCTTT.

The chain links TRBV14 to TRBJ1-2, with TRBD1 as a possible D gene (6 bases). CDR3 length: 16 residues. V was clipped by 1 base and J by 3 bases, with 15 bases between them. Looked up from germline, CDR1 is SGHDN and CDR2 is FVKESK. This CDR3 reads CASSQGGLGWDYGYTF. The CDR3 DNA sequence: TGTGCCAGCAGCCAAGGGGGGCTGGGATGGGACTATGGCTACACCTTC.

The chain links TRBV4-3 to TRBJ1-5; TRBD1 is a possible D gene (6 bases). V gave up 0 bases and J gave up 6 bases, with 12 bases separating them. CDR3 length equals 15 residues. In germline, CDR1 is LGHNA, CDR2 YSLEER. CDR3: CASSQERGVLQPQHF. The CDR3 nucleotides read TGCGCCAGCAGCCAAGAAAGGGGGGTTCTTCAGCCCCAGCATTTT.

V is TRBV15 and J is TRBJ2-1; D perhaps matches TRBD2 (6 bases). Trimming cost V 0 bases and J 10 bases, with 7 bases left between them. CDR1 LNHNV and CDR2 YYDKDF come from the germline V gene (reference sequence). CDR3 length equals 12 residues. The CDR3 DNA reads TGTGCCACCAGCAGAGATCTAGCGGAGCAGTTCTTC. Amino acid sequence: CATSRDLAEQFF.

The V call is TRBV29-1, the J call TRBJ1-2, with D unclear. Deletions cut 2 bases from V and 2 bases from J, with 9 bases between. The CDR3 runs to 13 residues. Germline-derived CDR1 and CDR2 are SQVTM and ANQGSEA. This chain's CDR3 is CSVESWQNYGYTF. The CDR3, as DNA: TGCAGCGTTGAAAGTTGGCAGAACTATGGCTACACCTTC.

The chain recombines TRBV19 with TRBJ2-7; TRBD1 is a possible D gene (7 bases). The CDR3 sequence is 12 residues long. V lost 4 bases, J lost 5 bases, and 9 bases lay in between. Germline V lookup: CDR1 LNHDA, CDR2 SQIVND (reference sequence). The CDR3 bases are TGTGCCAGTAGTACAGGGGGGCACGAGCAGTACTTC. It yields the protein CASSTGGHEQYF.

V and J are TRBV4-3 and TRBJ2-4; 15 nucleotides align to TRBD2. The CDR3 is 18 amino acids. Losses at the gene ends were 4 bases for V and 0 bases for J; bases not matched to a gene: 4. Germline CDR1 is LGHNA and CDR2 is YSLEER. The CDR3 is CASSLGTSGGRAKNIQYF. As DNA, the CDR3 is TGCGCCAGCAGCCTCGGGACTAGCGGGGGGCGAGCCAAAAACATTCAGTACTTC.

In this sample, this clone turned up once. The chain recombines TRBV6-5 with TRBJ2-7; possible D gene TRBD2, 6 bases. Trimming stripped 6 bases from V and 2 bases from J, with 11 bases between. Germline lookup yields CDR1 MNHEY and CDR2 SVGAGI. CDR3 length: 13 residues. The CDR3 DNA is TGTGCCAGCAGCCGGGACTGGACCTACGAGCAGTACTTC. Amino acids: CASSRDWTYEQYF.

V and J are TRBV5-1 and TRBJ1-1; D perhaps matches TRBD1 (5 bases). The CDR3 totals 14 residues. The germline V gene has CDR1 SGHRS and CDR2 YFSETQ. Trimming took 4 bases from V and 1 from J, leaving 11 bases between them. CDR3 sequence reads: CASSPEGANTEAFF. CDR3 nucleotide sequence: TGCGCCAGCAGCCCTGAAGGGGCGAACACTGAAGCTTTCTTT.

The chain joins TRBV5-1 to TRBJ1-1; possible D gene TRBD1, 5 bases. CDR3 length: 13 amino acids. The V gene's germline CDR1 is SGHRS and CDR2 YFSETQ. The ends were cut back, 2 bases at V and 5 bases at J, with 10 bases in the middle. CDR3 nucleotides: TGCGCCAGCAGCTTAAGGGGTGCGACTGAAGCTTTCTTT. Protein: CASSLRGATEAFF.

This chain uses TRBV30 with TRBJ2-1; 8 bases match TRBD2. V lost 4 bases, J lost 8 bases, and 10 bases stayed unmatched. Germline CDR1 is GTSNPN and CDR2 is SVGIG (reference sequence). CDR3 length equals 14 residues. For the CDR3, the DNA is TGTGCCTGGAACCTGGGAAGCGGGAGTCATGAGCAGTTCTTC. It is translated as CAWNLGSGSHEQFF.

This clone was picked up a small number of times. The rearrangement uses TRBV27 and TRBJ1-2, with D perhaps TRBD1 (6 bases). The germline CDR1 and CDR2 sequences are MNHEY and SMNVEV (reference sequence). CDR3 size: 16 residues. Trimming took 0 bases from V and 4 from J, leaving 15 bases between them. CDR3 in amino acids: CASSLSGQGMGYGYTF. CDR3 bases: TGTGCCAGCAGTTTATCAGGGCAGGGGATGGGCTATGGCTACACCTTC.

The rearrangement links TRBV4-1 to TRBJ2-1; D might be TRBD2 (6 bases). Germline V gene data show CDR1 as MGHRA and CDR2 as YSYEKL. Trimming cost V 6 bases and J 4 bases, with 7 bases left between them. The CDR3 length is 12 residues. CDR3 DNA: TGCGCCAGCAGGGGGAGGTACAATGAGCAGTTCTTC. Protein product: CASRGRYNEQFF.

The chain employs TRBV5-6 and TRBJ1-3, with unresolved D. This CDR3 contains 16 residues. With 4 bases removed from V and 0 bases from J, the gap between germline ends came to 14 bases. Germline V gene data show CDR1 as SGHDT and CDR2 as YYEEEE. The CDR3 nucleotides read TGTGCCAGCAGCGCCGATGGGTATACCTCTGGAAACACCATATATTTT. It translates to CASSADGYTSGNTIYF.